This T cell receptor (beta chain) was found in a study of T-cell reconstitution after alpha-beta-depleted transplantation in children. Unique molecular identifiers were incorporated when the TCRbeta library was constructed. TCRdb re-derived calls from the PCR reads in MiXCR, one entry per CDR3 protein. Of hundreds of thousands of distinct CDR3 sequences listed, around 16% are singletons. The CDR3 has 15 amino acids. The V gene lost 0 bases and the J gene lost 0 bases, with 7 bases spanning the gap. Per the germline V gene, CDR1 is SGHRS and CDR2 is YFSETQ. The rearrangement links TRBV5-1 to TRBJ1-3, with D unclear. The sequence was obtained from a human donor who donated a stem cell graft to a child with acute lymphoblastic leukemia. The sequencing used PBMCs from the stem cell graft donor, collected from the stem cell graft. As DNA, the CDR3 is TGCGCCAGCAGCTTGGCCTTACTCTCTGGAAACACCATATATTTT. Translating gives CASSLALLSGNTIYF.